This T cell receptor beta chain is drawn from a study of CD8+ T cells in alopecia areata. Findings and limits, study-wide: TCR sharing was clearer in mice than between patients, perhaps partly owing to patient HLA diversity. In lesional scalp, particularly from alopecia totalis/universalis, clonality was higher than in normal scalp.

CDR1 LNHNV and CDR2 YYDKDF come from the germline V gene (reference sequence). Trimming cost V 1 base and J 10 bases; bases outside gene matches: 9. The CDR3 is 14 residues long. CD4+ and CD8+ T cells were sorted from PBMCs stained for CD3, CD4 and CD8. Reverse transcription of extracted RNA yielded cDNA, which provided the sequencing template. Clones were read by immunoSEQ multiplex PCR, and TCRdb kept only the in-frame ones, dropping some. The table records around 150,000 clones, 62% of them present only once. For this clone: The antigen remains unidentified.

Specimen: CD8+ T cells sorted from blood. This chain joins TRBV15 and TRBJ1-2, with 7 bases identical to TRBD1. The receptor was isolated from a human donor in good health. The CDR3 is CATSRATGFLDYTF. Written as DNA, the CDR3 is TGTGCCACCAGCAGAGCGACAGGGTTCCTTGACTACACCTTC.